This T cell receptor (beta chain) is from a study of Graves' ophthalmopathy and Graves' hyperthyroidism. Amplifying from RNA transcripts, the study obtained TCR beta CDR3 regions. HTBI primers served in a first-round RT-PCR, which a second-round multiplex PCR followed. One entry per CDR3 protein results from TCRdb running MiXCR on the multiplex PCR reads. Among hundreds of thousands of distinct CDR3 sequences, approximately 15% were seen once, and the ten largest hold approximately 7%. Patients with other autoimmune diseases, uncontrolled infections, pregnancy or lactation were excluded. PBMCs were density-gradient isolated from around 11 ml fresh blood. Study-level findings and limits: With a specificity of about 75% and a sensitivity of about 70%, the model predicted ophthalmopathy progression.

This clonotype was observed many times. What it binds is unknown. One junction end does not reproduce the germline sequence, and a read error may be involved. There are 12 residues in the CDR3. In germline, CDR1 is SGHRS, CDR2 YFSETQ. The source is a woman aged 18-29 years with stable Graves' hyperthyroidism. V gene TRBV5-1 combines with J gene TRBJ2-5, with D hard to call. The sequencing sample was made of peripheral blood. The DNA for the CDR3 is TGTGCCAGCAGTTTGGACCAAGAGACCCAGTACTTC. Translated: CASSLDQETQYF.